This passage covers 6 T cell receptor beta chains from one sample sequenced in a study of glioma-infiltrating T cells. Using RNA template, CDR3s of TCR alpha and beta were amplified with iRepertoire arm-PCR. TCRdb fed the multiplex PCR reads into MiXCR, producing one record per CDR3 protein. The sample has about 410,000 distinct CDR3 sequences, roughly two fifths seen once. Sequenced material: glioma tissue, nonneoplastic brain tissue, or PBMCs (not recorded which). The origin of the receptors is a human donor with low-grade glioma or glioblastoma, undergoing nonglioma brain surgery, or in good health (not recorded which).

The chain uses TRBV29-1 and TRBJ2-5; D is unclear. This CDR3 spans 16 amino acids. Trimming left V 2 bases short and J 2 bases short, with 18 bases between. Germline V lookup: CDR1 SQVTM, CDR2 ANQGSEA. This CDR3 reads CSVESIGYREQETQYF. The CDR3 DNA follows: TGCAGCGTTGAAAGCATTGGGTACCGCGAACAAGAGACCCAGTACTTC.

The chain employs TRBV20-1 and TRBJ2-1; 9 nucleotides line up with TRBD2. V was pared by 4 bases and J by 9 bases, with 25 bases of the junction left unmatched. Germline V gives CDR1 DFQATT, CDR2 SNEGSKA (reference sequence). The length of the CDR3 is 19 residues. The CDR3 here is CSAIQGVGLAGWGPLEQFF. CDR3 DNA sequence: TGCAGTGCTATACAAGGCGTGGGCCTAGCGGGATGGGGCCCCCTTGAGCAGTTCTTC.

This chain links TRBV20-1 with TRBJ2-7; 7 bases are shared with TRBD2. Germline V lookup: CDR1 DFQATT, CDR2 SNEGSKA (reference sequence). The V segment lost 1 base and the J segment 2 bases; nucleotides outside the gene matches: 2. CDR3 length: 13 amino acids. CDR3 nucleotide sequence: TGCAGTGCTAGAGGTCGGGGGGCCTACGAGCAGTACTTC. Translating it yields CSARGRGAYEQYF.

The rearrangement uses TRBV28 and TRBJ1-1; a possible D gene is TRBD1 (6 bases). Between the trimmed V and J ends, which lost 2 bases and 1 base, there was a span of 8 bases. Germline lookup yields CDR1 MDHEN and CDR2 SYDVKM. CDR3 length equals 14 residues. The CDR3 bases are TGTGCCAGCAGTTTAGGGGACAAGAACACTGAAGCTTTCTTT. This encodes CASSLGDKNTEAFF.

This clonotype was picked up many times. This chain links TRBV4-3 with TRBJ2-1; 7 bases line up with TRBD1. The V segment lost 5 bases and the J segment 5 bases; nucleotides outside the gene matches: 6. Germline V gene data show CDR1 as LGHNA and CDR2 as YSLEER. The CDR3 has 14 amino acids. The CDR3 is CASSRQGVNNEQFF. The CDR3, as DNA: TGCGCCAGCAGCAGGCAGGGGGTAAACAATGAGCAGTTCTTC.

In regard to this clonotype: This may arise from a read error, as a much more abundant clone is one base away. The V call is TRBV6-5, the J call TRBJ1-1, with 8 bases identical to TRBD1. Germline V gene sequence: CDR1 MNHEY, CDR2 SVGAGI. CDR3 length equals 14 residues. V trimming: 2 bases; J trimming: 8 bases; junction bases outside the gene matches: 7. DNA for the CDR3: TGTGCCAGCAGTTACCAGGATTGGACAGGGGAAGCTTTCTTT. It yields the protein CASSYQDWTGEAFF.